The 3 T cell receptor beta chains below all came from one sample that was sequenced in a study of blood T cell repertoires in COVID-19. This table comes from immunoSEQ multiplex PCR, and its TCRdb copy is limited to in-frame clones, with some not included. Of some 240,000 clones in the sample, 75% to 90% were seen once. The specimen sequenced was peripheral blood. The receptors were sampled from a woman aged 40 to 50 who had recovered from COVID-19.

The chain uses TRBV5-1 and TRBJ2-3; 10 nucleotides agree with TRBD2. The CDR3 contains 18 residues. Germline assignment: CDR1 SGHRS and CDR2 YFSETQ. After removal of 0 bases from V and 6 bases from J, the junction contained 13 bases not matched to a gene. This chain's CDR3 is CASSLAEVAGGLQDTQYF. In DNA form, the CDR3 reads TGCGCCAGCAGCTTGGCCGAGGTAGCGGGGGGCCTGCAGGATACGCAGTATTTT. Based on the CDR3 plus reference TRBV5-1 and TRBJ2-3, the full variable domain is KAGVTQTPRYLIKTRGQQVTLSCSPISGHRSVSWYQQTPGQGLQFLFEYFSETQRNKGNFPGRFSGRQFSNSRSEMNVSTLELGDSALYLCASSLAEVAGGLQDTQYFGPGTRLTVL.

The rearrangement joins TRBV5-1 to TRBJ2-3, with 7 bases matching TRBD1. V gave up 4 bases and J gave up 0 bases; unmatched junction bases: 11. The germline V gene encodes CDR1 SGHRS and CDR2 YFSETQ. This CDR3 is built from 17 residues. CDR3 residues: CASSLLRTGLSTDTQYF. The CDR3, as DNA: TGCGCCAGCAGCCTACTACGGACAGGCCTTAGCACAGATACGCAGTATTTT.

The rearrangement joins TRBV19 to TRBJ2-3; the match to TRBD1 covers 9 bases. The V and J ends lost 5 bases and 2 bases, in that order; junction bases with no gene match: 14. The CDR3 extends over 18 amino acids. In germline, CDR1 is LNHDA, CDR2 SQIVND (reference sequence). This chain's CDR3 is CASSPSAGTGSLTDTQYF. DNA for the CDR3: TGTGCCAGTAGTCCCTCCGCCGGGACAGGGAGTCTCACAGATACGCAGTATTTT.